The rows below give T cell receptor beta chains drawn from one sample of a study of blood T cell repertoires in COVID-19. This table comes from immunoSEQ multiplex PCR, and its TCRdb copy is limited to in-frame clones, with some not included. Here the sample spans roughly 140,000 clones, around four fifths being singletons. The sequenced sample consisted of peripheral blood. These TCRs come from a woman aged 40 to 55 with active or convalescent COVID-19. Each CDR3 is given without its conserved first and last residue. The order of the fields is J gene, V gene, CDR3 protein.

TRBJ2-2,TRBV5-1,ASSWGQTNTGELF
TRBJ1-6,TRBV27,ASSLIAARNSPLH
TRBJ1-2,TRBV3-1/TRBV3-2,ASSQGGMATAVHGYT
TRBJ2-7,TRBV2,ASSETWASGRSYEQY
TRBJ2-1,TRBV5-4,ASSSRQTTSGGLNEQF
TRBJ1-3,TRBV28,ASRSGGSLSSGNTIY
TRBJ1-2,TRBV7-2,ASREGLGQMDGYT
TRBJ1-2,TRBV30,AWSGTGYGYT
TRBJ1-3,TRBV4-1,ASSQGGLLSSGNTIY
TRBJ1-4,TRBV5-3,ARSSPDRGSEKLF
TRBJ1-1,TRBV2,ASSEPEEGPEAF
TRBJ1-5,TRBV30,AWSVQWGTGQHQPQH
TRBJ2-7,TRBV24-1,ATSESSGVAGYEQY
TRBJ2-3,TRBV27,ASKRHEGADTQY
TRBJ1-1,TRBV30,AWSVIPGQFMNTEAF
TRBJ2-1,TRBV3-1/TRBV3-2,ASSWGQLRNNEQF
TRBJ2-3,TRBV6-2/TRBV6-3,ASSSSGVTDTQY
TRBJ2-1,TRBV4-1,ASSRTGTSGRSGEQF
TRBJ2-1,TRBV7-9,ASSARRHNEQF
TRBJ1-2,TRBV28,ASSLAGQVGYGYT
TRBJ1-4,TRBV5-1,ASSRTGGSGVNEKLF
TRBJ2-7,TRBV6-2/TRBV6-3,ASSYLSSGPYEQY
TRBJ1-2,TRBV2,ASSVLTGSSYGYT
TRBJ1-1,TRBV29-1,SVWAGWNTEAF
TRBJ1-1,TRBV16,ASSHVTGSTEAF
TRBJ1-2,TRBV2,ASSYDRAGYT
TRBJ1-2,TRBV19,ASMKGQIYGYT
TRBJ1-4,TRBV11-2,ASSTQGAGKLF
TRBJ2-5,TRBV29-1,SVDRGRETQY
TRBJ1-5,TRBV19,ASSPVGEAGNQPQH
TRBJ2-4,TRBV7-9,ASSSLLAKNIQY
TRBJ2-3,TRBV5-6,ASSLYGTSGRRPDTQY
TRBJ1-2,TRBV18,ASSPPPRGYGYT
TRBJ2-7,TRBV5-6,ASSLGPPTGTPYEQY
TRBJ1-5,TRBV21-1,ASSTTGGAGNQPQH
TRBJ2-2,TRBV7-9,ASSWGLTGELF
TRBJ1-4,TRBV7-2,ASSSGTGYGKLF
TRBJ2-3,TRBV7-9,ASSPRDRFTDTQY
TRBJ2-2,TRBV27,ASRSSPYSGRAGVPTGELF